These T cell receptor beta chains were read from a single sample in a study of vaccination and CD4 T cells after COVID-19. For these receptors, no antigen is known. Each CDR3 protein is one row after TCRdb ran MiXCR on the PCR reads. Found here are roughly 25,000 distinct CDR3 sequences, 67% of them singletons; the top ten hold roughly 22%. Here the sequenced sample was CD4+ T cells from blood, cultured in vitro, taken after SARS-CoV-2 vaccination. These receptors were collected from a human donor who received a COVID-19 vaccine. Both conserved end residues are part of each CDR3. A D gene is named only where the DNA matches it firmly. Clone size is given for some rows only: seen once, a few or many times, or a class if the clone is expanded.

j_call	clone_size	d_call	v_call	cdr3_aa	cdr3_nt
TRBJ1-3	-	-	TRBV7-2	CASSLTNGNTIYF	TGTGCCAGCAGCTTGACTAATGGAAACACCATATATTTT
TRBJ2-5	-	TRBD1	TRBV15	CATSRAGTGGPETQYF	TGTGCCACCAGCAGAGCCGGGACAGGGGGCCCAGAGACCCAGTACTTC
TRBJ2-7	-	TRBD2	TRBV6-1	CASRYILAGRSYEQYF	TGTGCCAGCCGGTACATACTAGCGGGGAGGTCCTACGAGCAGTACTTC
TRBJ2-5	-	-	TRBV6-2/TRBV6-3	CASSYGPEETQYF	TGTGCCAGCAGTTACGGGCCAGAAGAGACCCAGTACTTC
TRBJ1-5	once	-	TRBV20-1	CSAKDDRFDSNQPQHF	TGCAGTGCTAAAGATGACAGGTTCGATAGCAATCAGCCCCAGCATTTT
TRBJ2-3	-	-	TRBV12-3/TRBV12-4	CASSLPPGLPSTDTQYF	TGTGCCAGCAGTTTGCCTCCGGGATTACCTAGCACAGATACGCAGTATTTT
TRBJ2-5	few	-	TRBV6-1	CASTRGGTHQETQYF	TGTGCCAGCACCAGGGGGGGGACTCACCAAGAGACCCAGTACTTC
TRBJ1-5	few	TRBD1	TRBV24-1	CATSDAGQGTISNQPQHF	TGTGCCACCAGTGATGCGGGACAGGGGACGATTAGCAATCAGCCCCAGCATTTT
TRBJ1-2	-	-	TRBV11-3	CASSRQGHNYGYTF	TGTGCCAGCAGCCGTCAGGGACATAACTATGGCTACACCTTC
TRBJ1-1	-	-	TRBV6-1	CASRPEVGEAFF	TGTGCCAGCAGGCCAGAGGTGGGTGAAGCTTTCTTT
TRBJ2-2	-	TRBD1	TRBV6-5	CASSWSRGTGELFF	TGTGCCAGCAGTTGGTCCAGGGGGACCGGGGAGCTGTTTTTT
TRBJ2-7	-	TRBD2	TRBV24-1	CATSLGGTHEQYF	TGTGCCACCAGTCTGGGGGGGACCCACGAGCAGTACTTC
TRBJ2-5	once	-	TRBV24-1	CATSDRQGGQETQYF	TGTGCCACCAGTGATCGGCAGGGGGGCCAAGAGACCCAGTACTTC
TRBJ2-3	-	TRBD2	TRBV2	CASRARLAGLDTQYF	TGTGCCAGCAGAGCTCGACTAGCGGGGTTAGATACGCAGTATTTT
TRBJ1-1	-	-	TRBV20-1	CSATDRNTEAFF	TGCAGTGCCACGGACAGGAACACTGAAGCTTTCTTT
TRBJ1-1	-	TRBD1	TRBV20-1	CSAHRGEAFF	TGCAGTGCACACAGGGGTGAAGCTTTCTTT
TRBJ1-4	once	TRBD1	TRBV11-2	CASSLSLGQGYEKLFF	TGTGCCAGCAGCCTCAGTTTAGGACAGGGGTATGAAAAACTGTTTTTT
TRBJ2-5	-	TRBD2	TRBV12-3/TRBV12-4	CASSLAGGAETQYF	TGTGCCAGCAGCCTAGCGGGGGGGGCAGAGACCCAGTACTTC
TRBJ1-1	few	TRBD1	TRBV5-6	CASIKTGGGDATEAFF	TGTGCCAGCATCAAAACAGGGGGCGGAGACGCCACTGAAGCTTTCTTT
TRBJ1-5	-	-	TRBV12-3/TRBV12-4	CASSLFQISNQPQHF	TGTGCCAGCAGTTTATTTCAGATTAGCAATCAGCCCCAGCATTTT
TRBJ2-2	once	TRBD1	TRBV6-1	CASSGTGLNTGELFF	TGTGCCAGCAGTGGGACAGGGCTAAACACCGGGGAGCTGTTTTTT
TRBJ2-5	-	-	TRBV20-1	CSAGIAETQYF	TGCAGTGCGGGGATCGCTGAGACCCAGTACTTC
TRBJ2-5	-	-	TRBV10-3	CAISANRGGETQYF	TGTGCCATCAGTGCCAACAGGGGAGGAGAGACCCAGTACTTC
TRBJ1-5	-	-	TRBV7-9	CASSLEGNPSQPQHF	TGTGCCAGCAGCTTAGAGGGTAACCCCAGTCAGCCCCAGCATTTT
TRBJ2-5	-	-	TRBV6-5	CASSSGVQETQYF	TGTGCCAGCAGTTCAGGAGTCCAAGAGACCCAGTACTTC